These 2 T cell receptor beta chains were sequenced from one sample in a study of early T cells in non-severe SARS-CoV-2 infection. TCRdb independently ran MiXCR on the 5' RACE reads; one entry per CDR3 protein. The table has over 50,000 distinct CDR3 sequences, roughly 8% seen once. The sequenced sample was whole blood, obtained at baseline. Receptor source: an adult who was a healthcare worker with PCR-confirmed SARS-CoV-2 infection or an uninfected control (not recorded which).

This clonotype showed up just a few times. The chain joins TRBV5-1 to TRBJ2-1; D call uncertain. V lost 0 bases to trimming and J lost 5 bases, with 9 bases between them. Germline CDR1 and CDR2: SGHRS and YFSETQ. The CDR3 consists of 14 residues. The CDR3 nucleotides are TGCGCCAGCAGCTTGGGTGGCTTACACAATGAGCAGTTCTTC. Amino acids: CASSLGGLHNEQFF.

The chain recombines TRBV11-2 with TRBJ2-1, with TRBD2 matching 14 bases. The CDR3 runs to 14 residues. CDR1 is SGHAT, CDR2 FQNNGV, per germline. V shed 8 bases, J shed 9 bases, and the junction held 6 bases outside the gene matches. CDR3 in DNA: TGTGCCAGCGCCGGACTAGCGGGAGGTTTTGAGCAGTTCTTC. This translates into CASAGLAGGFEQFF.